This is a list of T cell receptor beta chains from one sample in a study of Graves' ophthalmopathy and Graves' hyperthyroidism. TCRdb independently ran MiXCR on the multiplex PCR reads; one entry per CDR3 protein. The table includes hundreds of thousands of distinct CDR3 sequences, about 15% detected once. The source material was blood. The receptors originated from a woman aged 30 to 39 with Graves' ophthalmopathy. Both conserved end residues are part of each CDR3. D genes are given only for firm matches. Rows give clone size only sometimes, using once, few, many, or a class for an expanded clone.

d_call	clone_size	v_call	j_call	cdr3_nt	cdr3_aa
NA	many	TRBV27	TRBJ2-7	TGTGCCAGCAGTTTATCCCCTAGAACCTACGAGCAGTACTTC	CASSLSPRTYEQYF
NA	NA	TRBV12-5	TRBJ1-5	TGTGCTAGTGGTTTGAAGAATCATCAGCCCCAGCATTTT	CASGLKNHQPQHF
TRBD2	many	TRBV7-9	TRBJ2-7	TGTGCCAGCAACGAACTAGCGAACTACGAGCAGTACTTC	CASNELANYEQYF
NA	many	TRBV7-3	TRBJ2-2	TGTGCCAGCAGCCCTCGGGGTAGCGAGAACACCGGGGAGCTGTTTTTT	CASSPRGSENTGELFF
TRBD1	few	TRBV5-1	TRBJ1-1	TGCGCCAGCAGCTTGACCGGGACAGAAGGGGACACTGAAGCTTTCTTT	CASSLTGTEGDTEAFF
NA	many	TRBV20-1	TRBJ2-5	TGCAGTGCTAGCCGGGAGGCAGGGGTAGGGGAGACCCAGTACTTC	CSASREAGVGETQYF
TRBD1	few	TRBV6-5	TRBJ2-7	TGTGCCAGCAGTTCCCGGGACAGGGTTTACTACGAGCAGTACTTC	CASSSRDRVYYEQYF
NA	many	TRBV2	TRBJ2-5	TGTGCCAGCTACTCGATCCACCAAGAGACCCAGTACTTC	CASYSIHQETQYF
TRBD1	many	TRBV2	TRBJ1-6	TGTGCCACTTCCGACAGGGAATATAATTCACCCCTCCACTTT	CATSDREYNSPLHF
TRBD1	many	TRBV6-5	TRBJ2-7	TGCGCCAGCAGTTTCTGGACAGGGAGCCACGAGCAGTACTTC	CASSFWTGSHEQYF
NA	many	TRBV30	TRBJ2-7	TGTGCCTGGAGTTGGAGGGGGCGGCTCTACGAGCAGTACTTC	CAWSWRGRLYEQYF
NA	few	TRBV28	TRBJ1-6	TGTGCCAGCAGCCCACCCGGGGGCTCCTATAATTCACCCCTCCACTTT	CASSPPGGSYNSPLHF
TRBD1	few	TRBV7-3	TRBJ1-2	TGTGCCAGCAGCTTACGGGGACAGGGCAGGGATGGCTACACCTTC	CASSLRGQGRDGYTF
TRBD1	many	TRBV12-3/TRBV12-4	TRBJ1-2	TGTGCCAGCAGTTTAAGGGGGCATGGCTACACCTTC	CASSLRGHGYTF
TRBD1	many	TRBV29-1	TRBJ1-3	TGCAGCGTGTGGGACAGCTCTGGAAACACCATATATTTT	CSVWDSSGNTIYF
NA	many	TRBV2	TRBJ1-6	TGTGCCAGCAGTGCAGAAAACTATAATTCACCCCTCCACTTT	CASSAENYNSPLHF
NA	many	TRBV28	TRBJ1-1	TGTGCCAGCAGTTTCTCGGCAGCTGAAGCTTTCTTT	CASSFSAAEAFF
NA	many	TRBV28	TRBJ1-3	TGTGCCAGCAGTTTTTATGCAGGGAAATCTGGAAACACCATATATTTT	CASSFYAGKSGNTIYF
NA	many	TRBV29-1	TRBJ1-1	TGCAGCGTTGACACAGGCGGCACTGAAGCTTTCTTT	CSVDTGGTEAFF
NA	many	TRBV6-5	TRBJ1-2	TGTGCCAGCCAGCGTGACCAAGGACAGAACTATGGCTACACCTTC	CASQRDQGQNYGYTF
NA	many	TRBV28	TRBJ1-6	TGTGCCAGCAGTTTGACGGGCCCGAGCTCCTATAATTCACCCCTCCACTTT	CASSLTGPSSYNSPLHF
TRBD2	many	TRBV6-5	TRBJ2-5	TGTGCCAGCAGTTATCGGGTTGTGGGGGGGTACCAAGAGACCCAGTACTTC	CASSYRVVGGYQETQYF
NA	many	TRBV12-3/TRBV12-4	TRBJ1-1	TGTGCCAGCAGTTTGTTTGAGGCGAACACTGAAGCTTTCTTT	CASSLFEANTEAFF
TRBD2	NA	TRBV4-1	TRBJ2-7	TGCGCCAGCAGCCAAGATAGAGGGCTAGCGGCCTACGAGCAGTACTTC	CASSQDRGLAAYEQYF
TRBD1	once	TRBV7-4	TRBJ1-2	TGCGCCAGCAGCCTAGACAGGGGGCTTCATGGCTACACCTTC	CASSLDRGLHGYTF
NA	many	TRBV12-3/TRBV12-4	TRBJ1-2	TGTGCCAGCAGCCAATTCAAGGCAAACTATGGCTACACCTTC	CASSQFKANYGYTF